The clone carrying this T cell receptor beta chain has more than one count but fewer than ten. Its antigen is not known. Primers: 60 Vbeta forward and 13 Jbeta reverse. Libraries were prepared by immunoSEQ multiplex PCR; TCRdb keeps only in-frame clonotypes and omits some of them. The sample holds some 180,000 clones, about 13% seen once. These data belong to a study of cytomegalovirus exposure and HLA in healthy donors. Study background: From donors who were HLA-typed, an early data release held around 80 million unique TCRs. General study results and limits: Associated with cytomegalovirus, according to the listing, were approximately 160 TCR beta chains.

Germline assignment: CDR1 SGHNT and CDR2 YYREEE (reference sequence). This CDR3 comprises 14 residues. V was clipped by 4 bases and J by 4 bases; unmatched bases: 8. The sequence derives from a man aged 50 to 59 in good health and CMV-seropositive. The V gene is TRBV5-4, the J gene TRBJ2-7, with 7 nucleotides matching TRBD1. Sequencing was done on a sample of PBMCs. CDR3 nucleotide sequence: TGTGCCAGCAGCCGCACAGGGGCCCAGTACGAGCAGTACTTC. Translated, it gives CASSRTGAQYEQYF.